Below, 3 T cell receptor beta chains from the same sample are listed, as sequenced in a study of cytomegalovirus exposure and HLA in healthy donors. This PCR relied on a set of 60 Vbeta primers and 13 Jbeta primers. Here immunoSEQ multiplex PCR was the method, and the copy in TCRdb shows in-frame clones only, minus some. The sample lists just under 80,000 clones, around 84% seen once, with around 4.5% in the top ten. Sequenced input: PBMCs. All receptors derive from a man aged 35-49 years in good health and CMV-seronegative.

The gene calls are TRBV30 and TRBJ2-7, with D maybe TRBD1 (5 bases). Germline lookup yields CDR1 GTSNPN and CDR2 SVGIG (reference sequence). The CDR3 is made up of 14 amino acids. V lost 2 bases to trimming and J lost 0 bases, with 11 bases between them. DNA for the CDR3: TGTGCCTGGAGTCAGGACACGATCTCCTACGAGCAGTACTTC. It translates to CAWSQDTISYEQYF.

This clone appeared once. The chain uses TRBV7-9 and TRBJ2-7, with D possibly matching TRBD2 (5 bases). CDR1 is SEHNR, CDR2 FQNEAQ, per germline (reference sequence). The CDR3 covers 12 residues. The V and J ends lost 6 bases and 8 bases respectively, with 14 bases between them. The CDR3 DNA sequence: TGTGCCAGCAGTCCAACCGGGGATAAGCAGTACTTC. Amino acid sequence: CASSPTGDKQYF.

This clone was seen only once. The CDR3 reads CASSYLAGGPDTQYF. The CDR3, as DNA: TGTGCCAGCAGTTATCTAGCGGGAGGGCCCGATACGCAGTATTTT. V gene TRBV7-2 combines with J gene TRBJ2-3; TRBD2 agrees at 12 bases. V shed 6 bases, J shed 6 bases, and the junction held 7 bases outside the gene matches. This CDR3 is 15 amino acids long. From germline, CDR1 is SGHTA and CDR2 FQGNSA. The variable domain in full, completed from reference TRBV7-2 and TRBJ2-3, reads GAGVSQSPSNKVTEKGKDVELRCDPISGHTALYWYRQSLGQGLEFLIYFQGNSAPDKSGLPSDRFSAERTGGSVSTLTIQRTQQEDSAVYLCASSYLAGGPDTQYFGPGTRLTVL.